This T cell receptor (beta chain) derives from a study of T cell responses to AZD1222 COVID-19 vaccine. Here immunoSEQ multiplex PCR was the method, and the copy in TCRdb shows in-frame clones only, minus some. The sample has about 190,000 clones, around 94% seen once; the top ten hold 3.5% to 4%. CDR3 length: 15 residues. V shed 4 bases and J shed 0 bases, with 11 bases lying between them. Germline V lookup: CDR1 SGDLS, CDR2 YYNGEE. This sample comprised peripheral blood, obtained 28 days after the second dose of the MenACWY control vaccine. V usage is TRBV9 and J usage is TRBJ2-1; D uncertain. The TCR sequence derives from an adult who received the MenACWY meningococcal vaccine as a control. CDR3 DNA sequence: TGTGCCAGCAGCCGGACCTTTTCCTCCTACAATGAGCAGTTCTTC. Its translation is CASSRTFSSYNEQFF.